The next 26 T cell receptor beta chains were all read from a single sample in a study of Ad26.COV2.S vaccination and SARS-CoV-2 variants. Using immunoSEQ multiplex PCR, the repertoire was profiled, and TCRdb retains in-frame clones only, with some absent. Here the sample spans about 350,000 clones, about 91% being singletons. Source: peripheral blood, taken after recovery from COVID-19. Receptors originate from a human donor who had recovered from COVID-19.

V usage is TRBV15 and J usage is TRBJ2-5; possible D gene TRBD1, 6 bases. This CDR3 is built from 15 residues. Germline values: CDR1 LNHNV, CDR2 YYDKDF (reference sequence). The V end lost 0 bases, the J end lost 4 bases, and 12 bases lay between the germline ends. The CDR3 sequence is CATSRDGGWGETQYF. The CDR3 region has the DNA TGTGCCACCAGCAGAGATGGGGGCTGGGGAGAGACCCAGTACTTC.

The chain uses TRBV7-9 and TRBJ2-7; 9 bases match TRBD1. Germline CDR1 and CDR2: SEHNR and FQNEAQ (reference sequence). The CDR3 length is 14 residues. V shed 5 bases and J 4 bases; nucleotides not matched to a gene: 6. The CDR3 region is CASSPRTGAYEQYF. The CDR3 nucleotides are TGTGCCAGCAGCCCGCGGACAGGGGCTTACGAGCAGTACTTC.

As DNA, the CDR3 is TGTGCCAGCTCACCACCTCGCCGGGGGGCCCTAAAGCCAGATACGCAGTATTTT. Residues: CASSPPRRGALKPDTQYF. This chain uses TRBV18 with TRBJ2-3; D possibly corresponds to TRBD2 (7 bases). From germline, CDR1 is KGHSH and CDR2 LQKENI. V was trimmed by 0 bases and J by 4 bases, leaving 20 bases between them. This CDR3 is 18 amino acids long.

The CDR3 sequence is CASSIRTGERQPQHF. The CDR3 DNA sequence: TGTGCCAGTAGTATTCGGACAGGGGAACGGCAGCCCCAGCATTTT. The V and J genes are TRBV19 and TRBJ1-5; 9 bases map to TRBD1. Germline values: CDR1 LNHDA, CDR2 SQIVND (reference sequence). Trimming removed 3 bases from V and 7 bases from J; junction bases left unmatched: 7. The CDR3 contains 15 residues.

The chain joins TRBV19 to TRBJ2-2; no clear D. There are 12 residues in the CDR3. V gave up 5 bases and J gave up 13 bases, with 14 bases separating them. Per the germline V gene, CDR1 is LNHDA and CDR2 is SQIVND (reference sequence). The CDR3 DNA sequence: TGTGCCAGTAGTCCTCCCTCAACCCTGCTGTTTTTT. Its protein is CASSPPSTLLFF.

J is TRBJ2-1 and V is TRBV24-1, with 10 bases fitting TRBD2. This CDR3 has 23 residues. The ends lost 0 bases at V and 2 bases at J; junction bases unmatched: 21. Germline CDR1 reads KGHDR; CDR2 reads SFDVKD. CDR3 residues: CATSDLPGPLERGGPSAYNEQFF. The CDR3 nucleotides are TGTGCCACCAGTGATTTGCCGGGGCCATTGGAGCGGGGGGGCCCCAGCGCCTACAATGAGCAGTTCTTC.

J is TRBJ1-1 and V is TRBV7-9, with 8 bases fitting TRBD1. In germline, CDR1 is SEHNR, CDR2 FQNEAQ (reference sequence). The ends lost 3 bases at V and 5 bases at J; junction bases unmatched: 11. There are 16 residues in the CDR3. CDR3 region: CASSLDPGQGDTEAFF. CDR3 in DNA: TGTGCCAGCAGCTTGGATCCCGGACAGGGTGATACTGAAGCTTTCTTT.

The chain combines TRBV9 with TRBJ2-2, with 12 bases identical to TRBD2. The germline V gene encodes CDR1 SGDLS and CDR2 YYNGEE. This CDR3 comprises 16 residues. The J segment lost 1 base and the V segment lost 3 bases, leaving 1 base of the junction unmatched. The chain's CDR3 is CASSGLAGVNTGELFF. CDR3 sequence (DNA): TGTGCCAGCAGCGGACTAGCGGGGGTGAACACCGGGGAGCTGTTTTTT.

The V and J genes are TRBV27 and TRBJ2-7; 8 bases agree with TRBD1. Looked up from germline, CDR1 is MNHEY and CDR2 is SMNVEV (reference sequence). The length of the CDR3 is 13 residues. Losses at the gene ends were 10 bases for V and 6 bases for J; bases not matched to a gene: 11. The CDR3 is CATRGTGFPEQYF. The DNA of the CDR3 is TGTGCCACCAGGGGGACAGGTTTTCCCGAGCAGTACTTC.

The chain has TRBV7-9 and TRBJ1-1; TRBD1 is a possible D gene (5 bases). Germline-derived CDR1 and CDR2 are SEHNR and FQNEAQ (reference sequence). The ends were cut back, 5 bases at V and 7 bases at J, with 14 bases in the middle. The CDR3 consists of 13 residues. CDR3: CASSATGRSEAFF. The CDR3 nucleotides are TGTGCCAGCAGCGCGACGGGGCGAAGTGAAGCTTTCTTT. Full variable domain (outside the CDR3, taken from reference TRBV7-9 and TRBJ1-1): DTGVSQNPRHKITKRGQNVTFRCDPISEHNRLYWYRQTLGQGPEFLTYFQNEAQLEKSRLLSDRFSAERPKGSFSTLEIQRTEQGDSAMYLCASSATGRSEAFFGQGTRLTVV.

For this clone: Other DNA sequences from this sample encode an identical CDR3 as well. V and J are TRBV27 and TRBJ1-5, with unresolved D. Trimming shortened V by 5 bases and J by 0 bases, and 8 bases separated the two germline ends. From germline, CDR1 is MNHEY and CDR2 SMNVEV (reference sequence). The CDR3 consists of 14 residues. The CDR3 spells CASSLGGSNQPQHF. CDR3 nucleotide sequence: TGTGCCAGCAGTCTGGGCGGTAGCAATCAGCCCCAGCATTTT.

The chain is built from TRBV7-2 and TRBJ1-2, with 8 bases aligning to TRBD1. The length of the CDR3 is 14 residues. V trimming: 7 bases; J trimming: 7 bases; junction bases outside the gene matches: 11. Germline V gives CDR1 SGHTA, CDR2 FQGNSA. In DNA form, the CDR3 reads TGTGCCAGCATAAAAGTACAGGGGGAGGTTGGCTACACCTTC. This translates into CASIKVQGEVGYTF. Combining the CDR3 with reference TRBV7-2 and TRBJ1-2 gives the whole variable domain GAGVSQSPSNKVTEKGKDVELRCDPISGHTALYWYRQSLGQGLEFLIYFQGNSAPDKSGLPSDRFSAERTGGSVSTLTIQRTQQEDSAVYLCASIKVQGEVGYTFGSGTRLTVV.

J is TRBJ1-1 and V is TRBV27; D not resolved. The V end was cut by 0 bases, the J end by 1 base, with 15 bases between. The CDR3 covers 17 residues. Germline CDR1 is MNHEY and CDR2 is SMNVEV (reference sequence). The DNA of the CDR3 is TGTGCCAGCAGTTTATCCGGGTCGATGGGCCCGAACACTGAAGCTTTCTTT. It translates to CASSLSGSMGPNTEAFF.

V usage is TRBV6-5 and J usage is TRBJ1-4; 8 nucleotides line up with TRBD1. CDR1 and CDR2 from the germline V gene are MNHEY and SVGAGI. Trimming cost V 6 bases and J 4 bases; bases outside gene matches: 4. This CDR3 is 14 amino acids long. CDR3 amino acids: CASRGQGGNEKLFF. DNA for the CDR3: TGTGCCAGCAGAGGACAGGGTGGTAATGAAAAACTGTTTTTT.

J is TRBJ1-2 and V is TRBV5-8, with a weak D call TRBD1 (6 bases). Trimming removed 2 bases from V and 6 bases from J, with 11 bases in between. The CDR3 has 13 amino acids. Germline V gives CDR1 SGHTS, CDR2 YDEGEE. This chain's CDR3 is CASSLLAGDGYTF. In nucleotides, the CDR3 is TGTGCCAGCAGCTTACTAGCAGGGGATGGCTACACCTTC.

J is TRBJ1-1 and V is TRBV13, with TRBD1 matching 11 bases. V lost 4 bases and J lost 10; bases outside the gene matches: 5. CDR3 length equals 13 residues. Germline V lookup: CDR1 PRHDT, CDR2 FYEKMQ (reference sequence). CDR3 region: CASSSGQGAGAFF. The CDR3 nucleotides read TGTGCCAGCAGCTCAGGACAGGGGGCTGGAGCTTTCTTT. Full variable domain (rest looked up from reference TRBV13 and TRBJ1-1): AAGVIQSPRHLIKEKRETATLKCYPIPRHDTVYWYQQGPGQDPQFLISFYEKMQSDKGSIPDRFSAQQFSDYHSELNMSSLELGDSALYFCASSSGQGAGAFFGQGTRLTVV.

The chain is built from TRBV29-1 and TRBJ2-5; D ambiguous. The CDR3 totals 13 residues. Germline V gene sequence: CDR1 SQVTM, CDR2 ANQGSEA. The V gene lost 4 bases and the J gene lost 2 bases, with 11 bases spanning the gap. The CDR3 nucleotides read TGCAGCGTTGTTAGAAGTTTACAAGAGACCCAGTACTTC. Its protein is CSVVRSLQETQYF.

The chain uses TRBV11-2 and TRBJ2-1; unclear D gene. This CDR3 region has 11 residues. The V gene's germline CDR1 is SGHAT and CDR2 FQNNGV. Trimming cost V 3 bases and J 5 bases, with 2 bases left between them. DNA for the CDR3: TGTGCCAGCAGCTTCCACAATGAGCAGTTCTTC. Protein: CASSFHNEQFF. Filled out from reference TRBV11-2 and TRBJ2-1, the complete variable domain reads EAGVAQSPRYKIIEKRQSVAFWCNPISGHATLYWYQQILGQGPKLLIQFQNNGVVDDSQLPKDRFSAERLKGVDSTLKIQPAKLEDSAVYLCASSFHNEQFFGPGTRLTVL.

The CDR3 reads CAISEWGQGTEAFF. Here the CDR3 DNA reads TGTGCCATCAGTGAGTGGGGACAGGGGACTGAAGCTTTCTTT. The chain uses TRBV10-3 and TRBJ1-1; 10 nucleotides align to TRBD1. The germline V gene has CDR1 ENHRY and CDR2 SYGVKD. Trimming took 1 base from V and 5 from J; bases not matched to a gene: 1. The CDR3 has 14 amino acids.

This chain joins TRBV6-1 and TRBJ2-2; maybe TRBD1 (5 bases). The CDR3 has 16 amino acids. V was clipped by 2 bases and J by 0 bases, with 10 bases between them. Germline CDR1 and CDR2: MNHNS and SASEGT. CDR3 in amino acids: CASSEWHRSNTGELFF. The CDR3 nucleotides read TGTGCCAGCAGTGAATGGCACAGGTCGAACACCGGGGAGCTGTTTTTT.

The V call is TRBV12-3 or TRBV12-4, the J call TRBJ1-1, with TRBD1 matching 10 bases. This CDR3 has 13 amino acids. Trimming at V came to 6 bases and at J to 7 bases, leaving 5 bases not matched to a gene. Written as DNA, the CDR3 is TGTGCCAGCAGACTGGGACAGGGGAGTGAAGCTTTCTTT. This sequence encodes CASRLGQGSEAFF.

The V and J genes are TRBV5-4 and TRBJ1-2, with D perhaps TRBD1 (5 bases). This CDR3 spans 14 amino acids. V was shortened by 8 bases and J by 0 bases, with 14 bases between the two germline ends. Looked up from germline, CDR1 is SGHNT and CDR2 is YYREEE (reference sequence). CDR3 loop: CASTHGGANYGYTF. The CDR3, as DNA: TGTGCCAGTACCCACGGGGGGGCTAACTATGGCTACACCTTC.

In this sample, this clone turned up once. The chain employs TRBV4-1 and TRBJ1-1; D is ambiguous. The CDR3 extends over 17 amino acids. V was cut by 0 bases and J by 3 bases, with 17 bases left in between. Germline CDR1 MGHRA, CDR2 YSYEKL. The CDR3 DNA reads TGCGCCAGCAGCCAAGATTGGGGAATGCGCGGGGACACTGAAGCTTTCTTT. Amino acids: CASSQDWGMRGDTEAFF.

The V call is TRBV2, the J call TRBJ2-7, with no clear D. CDR3 length equals 13 residues. With 8 bases removed from V and 0 bases from J, the gap between germline ends came to 11 bases. The germline V gene encodes CDR1 SNHLY and CDR2 FYNNEI. The CDR3 region has the DNA TGTGCCAGCTGTCCGTTGAGCTCCTACGAGCAGTACTTC. It translates to CASCPLSSYEQYF.

This clone has a single count. The V call is TRBV20-1, the J call TRBJ2-7; weak D call: TRBD1 (6 bases). Germline CDR1 reads DFQATT; CDR2 reads SNEGSKA (reference sequence). The CDR3 length is 11 residues. The V gene lost 6 bases and the J gene lost 6 bases, with 12 bases spanning the gap. CDR3 bases: TGCAGTGCCAGGGGTGGGGGCGAGCAGTACTTC. As protein: CSARGGGEQYF.

The chain couples TRBV4-2 to TRBJ1-1, with unresolved D. Trimming left V 0 bases short and J 5 bases short, with 10 bases between. Germline lookup yields CDR1 LGHNA and CDR2 YNFKEQ. This CDR3 spans 14 amino acids. The CDR3 nucleotides are TGTGCCAGCAGCCAAGATCGCCGAGGGACTGAAGCTTTCTTT. It translates to CASSQDRRGTEAFF.